This is a list of T cell receptor beta chains from one sample in a study of T cells in Graves' hyperthyroidism and ophthalmopathy. Each CDR3 protein gets one entry after TCRdb re-called the multiplex PCR reads with MiXCR. The table records hundreds of thousands of distinct CDR3 sequences, roughly 20% of them present only once. The sequencing input was blood. The receptors derive from a man under 40 with Graves' ophthalmopathy. The CDR3 runs from the conserved cysteine through the conserved F or W. A D gene is named only where the DNA matches it firmly. Size is omitted from some rows. Given values are once, few, many or a class for expanded clones.

d_call	v_call	cdr3_length	j_call	clone_size	cdr3_aa	cdr3_nt
TRBD1	TRBV15	15	TRBJ2-5	.	CATSRGGQNKETQYF	TGTGCCACCAGCAGAGGGGGACAGAATAAAGAGACCCAGTACTTC
TRBD2	TRBV5-8	14	TRBJ2-3	few	CASTTGRPTDTQYF	TGTGCCAGCACGACCGGGAGGCCCACAGATACGCAGTATTTT
.	TRBV6-2/TRBV6-3	14	TRBJ1-6	.	CASRTAEGNSPLHF	TGTGCCAGCCGGACTGCCGAGGGTAATTCACCCCTCCACTTT
.	TRBV7-6	14	TRBJ2-2	.	CASGGATDTGELFF	TGTGCCAGCGGGGGGGCGACGGACACCGGGGAGCTGTTTTTT
.	TRBV11-2	14	TRBJ1-1	many	CASSLQQGNTEAFF	TGTGCCAGCAGCTTACAACAGGGGAACACTGAAGCTTTCTTT
.	TRBV6-2/TRBV6-3	13	TRBJ1-2	.	CASSYNRNYGYTF	TGTGCCAGCAGTTACAATAGAAACTATGGCTACACCTTC
.	TRBV9	17	TRBJ2-2	.	CASSPPPGTQNTGELFF	TGTGCCAGCAGCCCTCCCCCCGGGACACAGAACACCGGGGAGCTGTTTTTT
.	TRBV7-8	15	TRBJ2-1	few	CASSPPVPSYNEQFF	TGTGCCAGCAGCCCCCCAGTCCCGTCCTACAATGAGCAGTTCTTC
.	TRBV7-7	12	TRBJ1-2	.	CASSPVPGANTF	TGTGCTAGCAGCCCCGTACCGGGGGCAAACACCTTC
.	TRBV28	12	TRBJ1-1	many	CASSATNTEAFF	TGTGCCAGCAGCGCAACTAACACTGAAGCTTTCTTT
TRBD1	TRBV7-9	16	TRBJ2-3	many	CASSPRQGASTDTQYF	TGTGCCAGCAGCCCGAGACAGGGGGCAAGCACAGATACGCAGTATTTT
TRBD2	TRBV20-1	15	TRBJ2-5	many	CSARDGGEGPETQYF	TGCAGTGCTAGAGATGGGGGGGAGGGCCCAGAGACCCAGTACTTC
.	TRBV11-2	12	TRBJ2-1	many	CASSLILTEQFF	TGTGCCAGCAGCTTAATTTTGACGGAGCAGTTCTTC
.	TRBV12-3/TRBV12-4	15	TRBJ2-5	.	CASSLWGSGSRTLYF	.
TRBD2	TRBV12-5	16	TRBJ2-7	.	CASGSTGTSGDYEQYF	TGTGCTAGTGGTTCAACCGGGACTAGCGGGGACTACGAGCAGTACTTC
TRBD1	TRBV7-9	16	TRBJ2-3	.	CASSPDRGQGWDTQYF	TGTGCCAGCAGCCCCGACAGGGGGCAGGGATGGGATACGCAGTATTTT
.	TRBV6-2/TRBV6-3	16	TRBJ2-7	many	CASSYPASRVSYEQYF	TGTGCCAGCAGTTACCCGGCCTCTCGGGTGTCCTACGAGCAGTACTTC
TRBD1	TRBV19	15	TRBJ1-1	few	CASSMSGTGGREAFF	TGTGCCAGTAGTATGTCCGGGACAGGGGGGAGAGAAGCTTTCTTT
TRBD1	TRBV7-9	14	TRBJ2-4	few	CASSLRDRKNIQYF	TGTGCCAGCAGCTTAAGGGACAGAAAAAACATTCAGTACTTC
.	TRBV9	13	TRBJ1-2	.	CASSVAANYGYTF	TGTGCCAGCAGCGTAGCGGCTAACTATGGCTACACCTTC
.	TRBV5-1	16	TRBJ2-7	few	CASSFPSGLRHSEQYF	TGCGCCAGCAGCTTTCCGAGTGGACTTAGACATTCCGAGCAGTACTTC
.	TRBV3-1	14	TRBJ1-5	many	CASSQGARNQPQHF	TGTGCCAGCAGCCAAGGGGCGCGCAATCAGCCCCAGCATTTT
TRBD1	TRBV11-2	16	TRBJ2-5	many	CASSLGPGQGASYQYF	TGTGCCAGCAGCTTAGGGCCGGGACAGGGGGCATCTTACCAGTACTTC
.	TRBV6-5	15	TRBJ1-1	few	CASSYSIGGNTEAFF	TGTGCCAGCAGTTACTCGATCGGGGGGAACACTGAAGCTTTCTTT
.	TRBV27	16	TRBJ2-1	many	CASSPQLPNPYNEQFF	TGTGCCAGCAGTCCCCAACTCCCTAACCCCTACAATGAGCAGTTCTTC
TRBD2	TRBV9	18	TRBJ2-1	few	CASSVSLLAGGSYNEQFF	TGTGCCAGCAGCGTATCCCTCTTAGCGGGAGGCTCCTACAATGAGCAGTTCTTC
.	TRBV12-3/TRBV12-4	12	TRBJ2-1	many	CASTLTDNEQFF	TGTGCCAGCACCCTGACGGACAATGAGCAGTTCTTC
.	TRBV18	15	TRBJ2-5	.	CASSPTLSLGETQYF	TGTGCCAGCTCACCAACGTTATCCCTCGGGGAGACCCAGTACTTC
.	TRBV6-5	14	TRBJ1-6	once	CASSYARGNSPLHF	TGTGCCAGCAGTTACGCGAGGGGCAATTCACCCCTCCACTTT
TRBD2	TRBV7-2	18	TRBJ2-7	many	CASSLVGAPGGPTYEQYF	TGTGCCAGCAGCTTAGTGGGCGCGCCGGGGGGACCCACCTACGAGCAGTACTTC
TRBD2	TRBV20-1	11	TRBJ2-5	.	CSAGTRETQYF	TGCAGTGCCGGGACTAGAGAGACCCAGTACTTC
TRBD1	TRBV9	16	TRBJ1-1	few	CASSEPGQGLNTEAFF	TGTGCCAGCAGCGAACCGGGACAGGGGTTGAACACTGAAGCTTTCTTT
.	TRBV5-1	14	TRBJ2-1	many	CASSLLQGVNEQFF	TGCGCCAGCAGCTTACTACAGGGAGTCAATGAGCAGTTCTTC
TRBD2	TRBV29-1	19	TRBJ2-1	.	CSVGVRGSSGSRRYNEQFF	TGCAGCGTCGGAGTACGGGGTTCCAGCGGGAGCAGGCGCTACAATGAGCAGTTCTTC
TRBD1	TRBV28	13	TRBJ2-7	many	CASTGTGDYEQYF	TGTGCCAGCACTGGGACAGGGGACTACGAGCAGTACTTC
.	TRBV7-9	14	TRBJ1-1	many	CASSPVAMNTEAFF	TGTGCCAGCAGCCCGGTGGCGATGAACACTGAAGCTTTCTTT
TRBD2	TRBV24-1	16	TRBJ2-3	.	CATSDASGRSPDTQYF	TGTGCCACCAGTGACGCTAGCGGGAGGTCCCCAGATACGCAGTATTTT
.	TRBV9	13	TRBJ1-1	.	CASSSVDSTEAFF	TGTGCCAGCAGCTCCGTGGACAGCACTGAAGCTTTCTTT
TRBD1	TRBV12-3/TRBV12-4	13	TRBJ1-5	.	CASTRDSNQPQHF	TGTGCCAGCACCCGGGACAGTAATCAGCCCCAGCATTTT
TRBD1	TRBV10-2	16	TRBJ1-1	.	CASSEGPGTGETEAFF	TGCGCCAGCAGTGAGGGGCCCGGGACAGGGGAAACTGAAGCTTTCTTT
TRBD1	TRBV6-1	14	TRBJ1-2	few	CASRSLAGQTGYTF	TGTGCCAGCAGATCTCTTGCGGGACAGACTGGCTACACCTTC
TRBD1	TRBV27	17	TRBJ1-1	.	CASGPYHTGGERTEAFF	TGTGCCAGCGGCCCCTATCATACAGGGGGGGAGCGCACTGAAGCTTTCTTT
.	TRBV20-1	15	TRBJ2-3	.	CSARDVAGRQDTQYF	TGCAGTGCTAGAGATGTGGCGGGCCGTCAAGATACGCAGTATTTT
.	TRBV5-1	16	TRBJ2-7	.	CASSLEASPPPTRQYF	TGCGCCAGCAGCTTGGAGGCTAGCCCACCTCCTACGAGGCAGTACTTC
TRBD2	TRBV28	16	TRBJ2-1	.	CASNPASGRAGNEQFF	TGTGCCAGCAATCCGGCGAGCGGGAGGGCCGGTAATGAGCAGTTCTTC
TRBD1	TRBV18	17	TRBJ2-5	.	CASSSYPGDSQGSTQYF	TGTGCCAGCTCAAGTTACCCCGGGGACAGTCAAGGATCGACCCAGTACTTC
TRBD2	TRBV29-1	14	TRBJ2-1	few	CSALLAGRHNEQFF	TGCAGCGCCCTCTTAGCGGGACGGCACAATGAGCAGTTCTTC
.	TRBV11-2	15	TRBJ2-5	few	CASSFKTGRAETQYF	TGTGCCAGCAGCTTCAAGACAGGCCGAGCGGAGACCCAGTACTTC
.	TRBV28	14	TRBJ2-3	.	CAISYRDSTDTQYF	TGTGCCATCTCATATAGGGACTCCACAGATACGCAGTATTTT
TRBD2	TRBV30	13	TRBJ2-1	few	CAWLAGDYNEQFF	TGTGCCTGGCTAGCGGGAGACTACAATGAGCAGTTCTTC
.	TRBV30	15	TRBJ1-5	few	CAWRSGPGGNQPQHF	TGTGCCTGGAGAAGTGGGCCCGGGGGCAATCAGCCCCAGCATTTT
TRBD2	TRBV7-2	16	TRBJ2-1	.	CASSLGSSGREREQFF	TGTGCCAGCAGCTTAGGGTCAAGCGGGAGAGAGAGAGAGCAGTTCTTC
.	TRBV7-9	15	TRBJ2-3	.	CASSSSWESIDTQYF	TGTGCCAGCAGCTCCTCATGGGAGTCCATAGATACGCAGTATTTT
.	TRBV20-1	14	TRBJ2-1	.	CSVLGERSYNEQFF	TGCAGTGTATTGGGGGAGCGGTCCTACAATGAGCAGTTCTTC
TRBD2	TRBV5-1	16	TRBJ2-1	many	CASSLGEGGPVNEQFF	TGCGCCAGCAGCTTGGGCGAGGGAGGGCCTGTGAATGAGCAGTTCTTC
.	TRBV5-1	14	TRBJ2-5	many	CASSLGVRQETQYF	TGCGCCAGCAGCCTAGGGGTCCGCCAAGAGACCCAGTACTTC
TRBD1	TRBV20-1	14	TRBJ2-5	once	CSARARTGEQTQYF	TGCAGTGCTAGAGCCCGTACAGGGGAACAGACCCAGTACTTC
.	TRBV19	15	TRBJ2-3	.	CASKDVGPSRDTQYF	TGTGCCAGTAAGGATGTGGGCCCGAGCCGAGATACGCAGTATTTT
.	TRBV12-3/TRBV12-4	15	TRBJ1-5	.	CASSLGPGPGEPQHF	TGTGCCAGCAGTCTAGGGCCGGGCCCCGGGGAGCCCCAGCATTTT
.	TRBV28	13	TRBJ2-1	many	CASSFGPYNEQFF	TGTGCCAGCAGTTTTGGGCCTTACAATGAGCAGTTCTTC